This T cell receptor (beta chain) comes out of a study of cytomegalovirus exposure and HLA in healthy donors. A multiplex PCR was run with 60 Vbeta primers and 13 Jbeta primers. This table comes from immunoSEQ multiplex PCR, and its TCRdb copy is limited to in-frame clones, with some not included. Of roughly 110,000 clones in the sample, about four fifths were seen once. Input material: PBMCs. The TCR was taken from a woman between 45 and 65 years old in good health and CMV-seropositive.

CDR3 nucleotide sequence: TGTGCCAGCAGTCACGACACCACCCTTAATTCACCCCTCCACTTT. Translated, it gives CASSHDTTLNSPLHF. The chain couples TRBV27 to TRBJ1-6; no definite D call. Per the germline V gene, CDR1 is MNHEY and CDR2 is SMNVEV (reference sequence). This CDR3 region has 15 residues. Trimming pared 5 bases from V and 6 bases from J, leaving 14 bases between.